This entry lists 13 T cell receptor beta chains sequenced from one sample in a study of cytomegalovirus exposure and HLA in healthy donors. Primers for the PCR totalled 60 Vbeta and 13 Jbeta. Generated by immunoSEQ multiplex PCR, the TCRdb table keeps only in-frame clones and is missing some. The data show 150,000 to 200,000 clones, over 75% seen once. Sequencing was done on a sample of PBMCs. The receptors stem from a woman aged 45-60 years in good health and CMV-seronegative.

Here the CDR3 reads CASARGTGVREKLFF. CDR3 sequence (DNA): TGTGCCAGCGCCCGAGGGACAGGGGTTAGGGAAAAACTGTTTTTT. This chain uses TRBV28 with TRBJ1-4; 10 nucleotides match TRBD1. The ends lost 8 bases at V and 8 bases at J; junction bases unmatched: 11. Germline CDR1 and CDR2: MDHEN and SYDVKM. The CDR3 contains 15 residues.

The chain couples TRBV27 to TRBJ2-7; no clear D gene. V was shortened by 3 bases and J by 6 bases, with 12 bases between the two germline ends. Germline CDR1 reads MNHEY; CDR2 reads SMNVEV (reference sequence). The CDR3 is 13 residues long. CDR3 in amino acids: CASSFIPLGEQYF. For the CDR3, the DNA is TGTGCCAGCAGTTTTATCCCACTCGGCGAGCAGTACTTC.

This clone was counted between two and nine times. The gene calls are TRBV7-8 and TRBJ1-5; weak D call: TRBD1 (6 bases). V dropped 0 bases and J dropped 9 bases, with 15 bases sitting between them. The CDR3 runs to 15 residues. The V gene's germline CDR1 is SGHVS and CDR2 FQNEAQ. This chain's CDR3 is CASSLAGAAPLPQHF. The CDR3 coding sequence is TGTGCCAGCAGCTTAGCGGGGGCAGCGCCCTTGCCCCAGCATTTT.

The rearrangement joins TRBV10-3 to TRBJ1-3; D is unclear. Germline CDR1 ENHRY, CDR2 SYGVKD. V shed 2 bases and J shed 7 bases, with 3 bases lying between them. This CDR3 comprises 11 residues. Here the CDR3 reads CAISEHNTIYF. Written as DNA, the CDR3 is TGTGCCATCAGTGAGCATAACACCATATATTTT.

J is TRBJ2-5 and V is TRBV27, with no clear D. The end of the DNA fits TRBJ2-7 better, so the J call may be wrong. Germline CDR1 MNHEY, CDR2 SMNVEV (reference sequence). The CDR3 extends over 13 amino acids. DNA of the CDR3: TGTGCCAGCAGTCCTGGCCAGGACTACGAGCAGTACTTC. Translating it yields CASSPGQDYEQYF.

The gene calls are TRBV5-6 and TRBJ1-2, with 11 bases fitting TRBD1. The length of the CDR3 is 15 residues. The germline V gene has CDR1 SGHDT and CDR2 YYEEEE. The V gene end was trimmed by 0 bases and the J gene end by 9 bases; junction bases not matched to a gene: 7. The CDR3 nucleotides read TGTGCCAGCAGCTTGGCCGGGACAGGGGGTGCGAGCTACACCTTC. Its protein is CASSLAGTGGASYTF.

The rearrangement joins TRBV28 to TRBJ2-5; TRBD1 agrees at 8 bases. Germline loops: CDR1 MDHEN, CDR2 SYDVKM. Losses at the gene ends were 2 bases for V and 6 bases for J; bases not matched to a gene: 8. CDR3 size: 15 residues. The CDR3 loop reads CASSLGSGGGKTQYF. DNA of the CDR3: TGTGCCAGCAGTTTAGGTTCAGGGGGCGGAAAGACCCAGTACTTC.

The chain uses TRBV4-2 and TRBJ1-1; D is unclear. There are 15 residues in the CDR3. Trimming took off 0 bases at V and 0 bases at J, with 8 bases between the two ends. Germline CDR1 reads LGHNA; CDR2 reads YNFKEQ. The CDR3 sequence: CASSQDVTMNTEAFF. In DNA, the CDR3 is TGTGCCAGCAGCCAAGATGTGACTATGAACACTGAAGCTTTCTTT.

This chain joins TRBV5-1 and TRBJ1-1; possible D gene TRBD1, 5 bases. Germline V gives CDR1 SGHRS, CDR2 YFSETQ. The CDR3 is 13 amino acids. The V and J ends lost 3 bases and 3 bases respectively, with 9 bases between them. In nucleotides, the CDR3 is TGCGCCAGCAGCTCCAGGGTTGACACTGAAGCTTTCTTT. Its translation: CASSSRVDTEAFF.

This clone was picked up a small number of times. V gene TRBV2 combines with J gene TRBJ2-2, with D possibly matching TRBD1 (5 bases). This CDR3 spans 13 amino acids. Germline lookup yields CDR1 SNHLY and CDR2 FYNNEI. Trimming pared 4 bases from V and 7 bases from J, leaving 10 bases between. The CDR3 DNA follows: TGTGCCAGCAGTGTCAGGGCCAACGGGGAGCTGTTTTTT. Its protein is CASSVRANGELFF.

V and J are TRBV11-2 and TRBJ1-1; no reliable D call. The CDR3 consists of 13 residues. Trimming left V 3 bases short and J 3 bases short, with 8 bases between. In germline, CDR1 is SGHAT, CDR2 FQNNGV. The CDR3 DNA is TGTGCCAGCAGCTTTCTGAGGTACACTGAAGCTTTCTTT. The encoded protein is CASSFLRYTEAFF.

The chain couples TRBV9 to TRBJ2-3; D might be TRBD1 (6 bases). Germline CDR1 reads SGDLS; CDR2 reads YYNGEE. The CDR3 sequence is 15 residues long. With 4 bases removed from V and 0 bases from J, the gap between germline ends came to 12 bases. DNA of the CDR3: TGTGCCAGCAGCCCTCCGACAGGCAGCACAGATACGCAGTATTTT. Protein sequence: CASSPPTGSTDTQYF.

This clone was recorded once. One junction end disagrees with the germline gene, perhaps due to a read error. The chain joins TRBV7-9 to TRBJ1-3; no clear D gene. The CDR3 runs to 14 residues. Germline loops: CDR1 SEHNR, CDR2 FQNEAQ (reference sequence). This chain's CDR3 is CSSSSLSSGNTIYF. The CDR3 nucleotides read TGTTCCAGCAGCTCGTTATCCTCTGGAAACACCATATATTTT.